The 24 T cell receptor beta chains below all came from one sample that was sequenced in a study of shared clonotypes between healthy human individuals. TCRdb's table, derived via immunoSEQ multiplex PCR, lists solely in-frame clones and lacks some. The sample yields about 1.5 million clones, about 98% seen once. Input material: naive CD4+ T cells sorted from blood. The subset is: CD45RA+ positively selected. These receptor sequences come from a young man in good health.

The chain is built from TRBV21-1 and TRBJ1-2. TRBV21-1 is flagged as a pseudogene. The CDR3 totals 17 residues. The CDR3 bases are TGTGCCCGGGCCCCAGCAGCAAAGGTGGGACGGAGCTATGGCTACACCTTC. Translated: CARAPAAKVGRSYGYTF.

V gene TRBV6-1 combines with J gene TRBJ2-1; D is unresolved. Germline CDR1 and CDR2: MNHNS and SASEGT. Trimming took 4 bases from V and 2 from J, leaving 9 bases between them. This CDR3 contains 14 residues. CDR3 nucleotide sequence: TGTGCCAGCAGTGCAACCCGGACCTACAATGAGCAGTTCTTC. Protein sequence: CASSATRTYNEQFF.

J is TRBJ1-4 and V is TRBV21-1. TRBV21-1 is assigned pseudogene status. The CDR3 contains 14 residues. In DNA form, the CDR3 reads TGTGCCAGCTCACCGGGACGGCTAAGGGAAAAACTGTTTTTT. This sequence encodes CASSPGRLREKLFF.

V and J are TRBV27 and TRBJ2-1; D gene unclear. Deletions cut 4 bases from V and 10 bases from J, with 14 bases between. Germline CDR1 is MNHEY and CDR2 is SMNVEV (reference sequence). The CDR3 totals 13 residues. This chain's CDR3 is CASSSSLGREQFF. The DNA of the CDR3 is TGTGCCAGCAGTTCGAGTTTGGGCCGAGAGCAGTTCTTC.

The V and J genes are TRBV30 and TRBJ1-5; no firm D call. The CDR3 length is 13 residues. Looked up from germline, CDR1 is GTSNPN and CDR2 is SVGIG (reference sequence). Deletions cut 1 base from V and 8 bases from J, with 12 bases between. Written as DNA, the CDR3 is TGTGCCTGGAGTGAAGGGTTAGTTAAGCCCCAGCATTTT. Protein sequence: CAWSEGLVKPQHF.

The chain combines TRBV30 with TRBJ2-2, with 10 bases fitting TRBD1. Germline-derived CDR1 and CDR2 are GTSNPN and SVGIG (reference sequence). Trimming at V came to 7 bases and at J to 1 base, leaving 18 bases not matched to a gene. The CDR3 is 19 amino acids. The CDR3 DNA reads as TGTGCCTACTCAAGGGGGACAGGGGCGTTCGGATTGAACACCGGGGAGCTGTTTTTT. Its protein product is CAYSRGTGAFGLNTGELFF. Looking up the rest from reference TRBV30 and TRBJ2-2 gives the full variable domain: SQTIHQWPATLVQPVGSPLSLECTVEGTSNPNLYWYRQAAGRGLQLLFYSVGIGQISSEVPQNLSASRPQDRQFILSSKKLLLSDSGFYLCAYSRGTGAFGLNTGELFFGEGSRLTVL.

This chain connects TRBV5-4 to TRBJ2-7; D perhaps matches TRBD1 (5 bases). The CDR3 consists of 13 residues. The ends were cut back, 4 bases at V and 3 bases at J, with 11 bases in the middle. The V gene's germline CDR1 is SGHNT and CDR2 YYREEE (reference sequence). The CDR3 bases are TGTGCCAGCAGCCAGGGCCAATACTACGAGCAGTACTTC. Protein: CASSQGQYYEQYF.

This sequence joins TRBV30 and TRBJ1-2; a weak D match, TRBD1 (6 bases). Trimming shortened V by 8 bases and J by 6 bases, and 22 bases separated the two germline ends. The germline CDR1 and CDR2 sequences are GTSNPN and SVGIG (reference sequence). The CDR3 extends over 14 amino acids. CDR3 in DNA: TGTGCCCTAAACAGATTTTTGGGGGCGGATGGCTACACCTTC. It codes for CALNRFLGADGYTF.

J is TRBJ1-2 and V is TRBV30, with a weak D call TRBD1 (6 bases). The V gene's germline CDR1 is GTSNPN and CDR2 SVGIG (reference sequence). Trimming removed 3 bases from V and 4 bases from J, with 9 bases in between. The CDR3 totals 12 residues. The CDR3 region is CAWSLDSYGYTF. The CDR3 DNA follows: TGTGCCTGGAGCTTGGACAGCTATGGCTACACCTTC.

The V and J genes are TRBV5-1 and TRBJ2-1, with a possible D match to TRBD1 (8 bases). Germline V gene lookup returns CDR1 SGHRS and CDR2 YFSETQ. With 4 bases removed from V and 2 bases from J, the gap between germline ends came to 16 bases. This CDR3 contains 16 residues. As DNA, the CDR3 is TGCGCCAGCAGCCCCGGGGGGACAGGAGCCTACAATGAGCAGTTCTTC. It yields the protein CASSPGGTGAYNEQFF.

This sequence joins TRBV7-9 and TRBJ2-1; D is ambiguous. V lost 2 bases to trimming and J lost 2 bases, with 7 bases between them. Per germline, CDR1 SEHNR and CDR2 FQNEAQ (reference sequence). CDR3 size: 14 residues. The CDR3 reads CASSLRMPYNEQFF. CDR3 nucleotide sequence: TGTGCCAGCAGCTTACGTATGCCCTACAATGAGCAGTTCTTC.

The chain couples TRBV6-9 to TRBJ2-7; 7 positions agree with TRBD2. Germline-derived CDR1 and CDR2 are MNHGY and SVAAGI. V was pared by 8 bases and J by 5 bases, with 12 bases of the junction left unmatched. The CDR3 is 14 amino acids. DNA of the CDR3: TGTGCCAGCCGGGTAGGCGGGAGCTTTGACGAGCAGTACTTC. Its translation: CASRVGGSFDEQYF.

Only one count was recorded for this clone. Other DNA sequences in this specimen translate into the identical CDR3. CDR3: CASSIGLPQETQYF. The CDR3 bases are TGTGCCAGTAGTATAGGCCTACCCCAAGAGACCCAGTACTTC. The rearrangement joins TRBV19 to TRBJ2-5; no clear D gene. Germline values: CDR1 LNHDA, CDR2 SQIVND (reference sequence). V was trimmed by 1 base and J by 1 base, leaving 7 bases between them. The CDR3 runs to 14 residues.

The chain carries TRBV5-5 and TRBJ2-7; TRBD1 matches at 8 bases. CDR3 length equals 16 residues. Germline V lookup: CDR1 SGHKS, CDR2 YYEKEE (reference sequence). V shed 3 bases and J 2 bases; nucleotides not matched to a gene: 10. CDR3 region: CASSWAGGSVPYEQYF. The CDR3 DNA is TGTGCCAGCAGCTGGGCAGGGGGCTCGGTGCCCTACGAGCAGTACTTC.

In the case of this clone: The same CDR3 is also encoded by other DNA sequences in this sample. V gene TRBV19 combines with J gene TRBJ2-7; 11 bases fit TRBD1. CDR1 is LNHDA and CDR2 is SQIVND in the germline V gene (reference sequence). The CDR3 length is 15 residues. After removal of 2 bases from V and 2 bases from J, the junction contained 2 bases not matched to a gene. The CDR3 loop reads CASSITGQGAYEQYF. DNA for the CDR3: TGTGCCAGTAGTATAACGGGACAGGGGGCCTACGAGCAGTACTTC.

V usage is TRBV7-3 and J usage is TRBJ1-1, with a weak D call TRBD1 (5 bases). Deletions cut 5 bases from V and 2 bases from J, with 12 bases between. The CDR3 consists of 14 residues. The V gene's germline CDR1 is SGHTA and CDR2 FQGTGA. CDR3 bases: TGTGCCAGCAGCGCCCAGGGATCTAACACTGAAGCTTTCTTT. It encodes CASSAQGSNTEAFF.

V is TRBV11-2 and J is TRBJ1-5, with unresolved D. The germline CDR1 and CDR2 sequences are SGHAT and FQNNGV. Trimming took 1 base from V and 1 from J, leaving 5 bases between them. The length of the CDR3 is 14 residues. CDR3 sequence reads: CASSLVPSNQPQHF. The CDR3 bases are TGTGCCAGCAGCTTAGTTCCCAGCAATCAGCCCCAGCATTTT.

V and J are TRBV18 and TRBJ2-7; TRBD1 matches 9 bases. The V segment lost 3 bases and the J segment 1 base; nucleotides outside the gene matches: 7. CDR3 length equals 16 residues. Looked up from germline, CDR1 is KGHSH and CDR2 is LQKENI. The CDR3 region has the DNA TGTGCCAGCTCACCTAAAACCGGGACAGGGTCCTACGAGCAGTACTTC. It codes for CASSPKTGTGSYEQYF.

The V and J genes are TRBV7-2 and TRBJ2-7; 9 nucleotides align to TRBD1. Germline CDR1 reads SGHTA; CDR2 reads FQGNSA. The V and J ends lost 4 bases and 3 bases, in that order; junction bases with no gene match: 4. This CDR3 is 14 amino acids long. The CDR3, as DNA: TGTGCCAGCAGCTCGCGACAGGGGGGCTACGAGCAGTACTTC. Translating gives CASSSRQGGYEQYF.

The gene calls are TRBV20-1 and TRBJ2-3, with D uncertain. Germline CDR1 is DFQATT and CDR2 is SNEGSKA (reference sequence). Trimming cost V 6 bases and J 8 bases, with 9 bases left between them. The CDR3 is 10 amino acids. The DNA for the CDR3 is TGCAGTGCCTCCTCGGGTACGCAGTATTTT. Its protein product is CSASSGTQYF.

The rearrangement joins TRBV11-2 to TRBJ2-7, with unresolved D. Per germline, CDR1 SGHAT and CDR2 FQNNGV. This CDR3 has 13 amino acids. The ends were cut back, 1 base at V and 6 bases at J, with 10 bases in the middle. The CDR3 DNA sequence: TGTGCCAGCAGCTTAGGGGCGATCCGCGAGCAGTACTTC. Its protein is CASSLGAIREQYF.

The V call is TRBV4-3, the J call TRBJ2-5, with D possibly matching TRBD1 (6 bases). Trimming left V 1 base short and J 7 bases short, with 13 bases between. The length of the CDR3 is 14 residues. Germline V gene lookup returns CDR1 LGHNA and CDR2 YSLEER. The CDR3 reads CASSQGGRGATQYF. The CDR3 DNA reads as TGCGCCAGCAGCCAAGGGGGCAGGGGTGCGACCCAGTACTTC.

CDR3 nucleotides: TGTGCCAGCAGCGTAGATGACAAGTGGAACACTGAAGCTTTCTTT. Translating it yields CASSVDDKWNTEAFF. The gene calls are TRBV9 and TRBJ1-1; the D is unclear. Trimming stripped 0 bases from V and 1 base from J, with 10 bases between. Germline CDR1 and CDR2: SGDLS and YYNGEE. There are 15 residues in the CDR3.

This clone was detected once. V usage is TRBV5-6 and J usage is TRBJ1-4; 7 bases align to TRBD1. CDR3 size: 15 residues. From germline, CDR1 is SGHDT and CDR2 YYEEEE. V was pared by 6 bases and J by 2 bases, with 7 bases of the junction left unmatched. CDR3 loop: CASTQGGRTNEKLFF. In DNA form, the CDR3 reads TGTGCCAGCACCCAGGGGGGCCGCACTAATGAAAAACTGTTTTTT.